This TCR beta chain was sequenced during a study of blood T cells in healthy people across ages. Study-wide results and limits: Not knowing donor CMV status may have confounded expanded clonotype changes. Percentage of naive T cells showed a strong correlation with TCR beta diversity.

CDR3 length: 17 amino acids. The V and J ends lost 5 bases and 6 bases respectively, with 24 bases between them. Germline V gene lookup returns CDR1 SNHLY and CDR2 FYNNEI. Concerning this clonotype: What it recognizes is unknown.

PCR was performed a second time for 7 to 11 cycles using a sample-barcoded 5' primer and a J-beta primer mix. Each cDNA was tagged by a template-switch adaptor containing 12 random nucleotides. TCRdb re-called the 5' RACE reads through MiXCR, storing one row per CDR3 protein. The repertoire has approximately 820,000 distinct CDR3 sequences, approximately 44% of them found once; the top ten carry approximately 20%. The rearrangement links TRBV2 to TRBJ2-3, with D perhaps matching TRBD2 (5 bases). What was sequenced was blood. The source is a man between 60 and 70 years old in good health. CDR3 bases: TGTGCCAGCAGTCGACGCGGGCGGGCATACTATCCGGATACGCAGTATTTT. It specifies CASSRRGRAYYPDTQYF.